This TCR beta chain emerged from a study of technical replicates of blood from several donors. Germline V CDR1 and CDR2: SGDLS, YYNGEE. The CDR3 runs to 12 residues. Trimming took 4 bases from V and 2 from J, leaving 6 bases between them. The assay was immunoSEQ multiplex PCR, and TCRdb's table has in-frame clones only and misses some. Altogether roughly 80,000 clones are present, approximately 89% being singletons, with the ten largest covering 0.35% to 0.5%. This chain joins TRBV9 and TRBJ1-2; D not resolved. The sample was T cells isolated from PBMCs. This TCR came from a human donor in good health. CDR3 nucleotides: TGTGCCAGCAGCTCGGGGAACTATGGCTACACCTTC. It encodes CASSSGNYGYTF.